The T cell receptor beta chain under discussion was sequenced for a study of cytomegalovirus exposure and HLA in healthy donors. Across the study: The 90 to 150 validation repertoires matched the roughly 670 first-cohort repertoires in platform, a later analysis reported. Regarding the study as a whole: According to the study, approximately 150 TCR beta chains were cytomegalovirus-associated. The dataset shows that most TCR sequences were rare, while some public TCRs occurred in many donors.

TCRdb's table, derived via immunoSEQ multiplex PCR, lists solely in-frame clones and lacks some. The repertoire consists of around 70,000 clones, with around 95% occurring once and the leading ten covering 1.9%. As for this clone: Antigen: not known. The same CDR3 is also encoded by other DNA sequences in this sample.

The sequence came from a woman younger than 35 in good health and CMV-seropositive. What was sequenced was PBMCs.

The CDR3 spells CASSVEGQGNYGYTF. DNA of the CDR3: TGTGCCAGCAGCGTAGAGGGACAGGGTAACTATGGCTACACCTTC. The chain couples TRBV9 to TRBJ1-2; the match to TRBD1 covers 9 bases. In germline, CDR1 is SGDLS, CDR2 YYNGEE. The V gene end was trimmed by 0 bases and the J gene end by 1 base; junction bases not matched to a gene: 1. This CDR3 contains 15 residues.